This passage covers 25 T cell receptor beta chains from one sample sequenced in a study of blood T cell repertoires in COVID-19. Libraries were prepared by immunoSEQ multiplex PCR; TCRdb keeps only in-frame clonotypes and omits some of them. The data contain around 250,000 clones, around 86% of them singletons. The sequenced material came from peripheral blood. All receptors derive from an elderly woman with COVID-19, enrolled during active disease.

Concerning this clone itself: Relative to the germline gene, one junction end is altered; a read error may explain this. The chain combines TRBV7-7 with TRBJ1-3, with 7 bases matching TRBD1. CDR1 and CDR2 from the germline V gene are SSHAT and FNYEAQ (reference sequence). The length of the CDR3 is 15 residues. The CDR3 reads CASSLRQGTGNTIYF. In nucleotides, the CDR3 is TGTGCTAGCAGCCTAAGACAGGGTACTGGAAACACCATATATTTT.

In its sample, this clone was seen once. This chain uses TRBV29-1 with TRBJ2-3, with 7 bases lining up with TRBD2. CDR3 size: 14 residues. Germline loops: CDR1 SQVTM, CDR2 ANQGSEA. The ends lost 5 bases at V and 1 base at J; junction bases unmatched: 6. The CDR3 sequence: CSVRSAGGTDTQYF. CDR3 DNA: TGCAGCGTTCGTTCGGCGGGGGGCACAGATACGCAGTATTTT.

The chain carries TRBV24-1 and TRBJ1-2; D might be TRBD1 (5 bases). The CDR3 spans 13 residues. V lost 3 bases and J lost 7, with 11 bases in between. Germline-derived CDR1 and CDR2 are KGHDR and SFDVKD. The DNA for the CDR3 is TGTGCCACCAGTGATCGACAGTGGGGTGGCTACACCTTC. As protein: CATSDRQWGGYTF.

The V gene is TRBV7-9, the J gene TRBJ1-2; D call uncertain. This CDR3 is 12 amino acids long. V lost 5 bases and J lost 4, with 8 bases in between. Germline V gene data show CDR1 as SEHNR and CDR2 as FQNEAQ (reference sequence). In nucleotides, the CDR3 is TGTGCCAGCAGCGCCCAGGTCTATGGCTACACCTTC. Amino acid sequence: CASSAQVYGYTF.

The chain combines TRBV12-3 or TRBV12-4 with TRBJ1-1; no firm D call. The CDR3 is 12 amino acids. Trimming pared 4 bases from V and 7 bases from J, leaving 10 bases between. CDR3 sequence reads: CASSSGFVEAFF. The CDR3 coding sequence is TGTGCCAGCAGTTCGGGATTTGTTGAAGCTTTCTTT.

The rearrangement joins TRBV5-1 to TRBJ1-4; a weak D match, TRBD1 (5 bases). Deletions cut 3 bases from V and 7 bases from J, with 16 bases between. Per the germline V gene, CDR1 is SGHRS and CDR2 is YFSETQ. This CDR3 is built from 15 residues. The CDR3 nucleotides are TGCGCCAGCAGCTCGGGGGACGGCGGGCCTGAAAAACTGTTTTTT. Translated, it gives CASSSGDGGPEKLFF.

The chain has TRBV5-1 and TRBJ1-4; 9 nucleotides line up with TRBD1. V was pared by 4 bases and J by 6 bases, with 4 bases of the junction left unmatched. Germline CDR1 is SGHRS and CDR2 is YFSETQ. The CDR3 consists of 14 residues. Here the CDR3 reads CASSRDRAYEKLFF. CDR3 DNA sequence: TGCGCCAGCAGCCGGGACAGGGCGTATGAAAAACTGTTTTTT.

J is TRBJ1-6 and V is TRBV18, with TRBD1 as a possible D gene (5 bases). In germline, CDR1 is KGHSH, CDR2 LQKENI. The CDR3 runs to 15 residues. The germline V and J ends were trimmed by 2 bases and 8 bases, with 13 bases remaining between them. The CDR3 DNA is TGTGCCAGCTCACCAGGCGGGGGAGGGGATTCACCCCTCCACTTT. Encoded protein: CASSPGGGGDSPLHF. Filled out from reference TRBV18 and TRBJ1-6, the complete variable domain reads NAGVMQNPRHLVRRRGQEARLRCSPMKGHSHVYWYRQLPEEGLKFMVYLQKENIIDESGMPKERFSAEFPKEGPSILRIQQVVRGDSAAYFCASSPGGGGDSPLHFGNGTRLTVT.

J is TRBJ2-3 and V is TRBV27, with D unresolved. The CDR3 sequence is 13 residues long. Trimming stripped 4 bases from V and 0 bases from J, with 5 bases between. Per germline, CDR1 MNHEY and CDR2 SMNVEV (reference sequence). The CDR3 bases are TGTGCCAGCAGTTCCTACAGCACAGATACGCAGTATTTT. Translated, it gives CASSSYSTDTQYF.

This sequence joins TRBV18 and TRBJ2-7; TRBD2 is a possible D gene (5 bases). CDR1 KGHSH and CDR2 LQKENI come from the germline V gene. CDR3 length equals 14 residues. V was pared by 0 bases and J by 2 bases, with 8 bases between. The CDR3 bases are TGTGCCAGCTCACCACCGGGGAGCCCCTACGAGCAGTACTTC. Protein sequence: CASSPPGSPYEQYF.

The chain links TRBV27 to TRBJ1-1, with no clear D. CDR1 and CDR2 (germline): MNHEY, SMNVEV (reference sequence). This CDR3 has 12 amino acids. V lost 5 bases, J lost 12 bases, and 16 bases lay in between. The chain's CDR3 is CASSLTGYRTFF. In DNA, the CDR3 is TGTGCCAGCAGTCTGACTGGTTATAGGACTTTCTTT.

As DNA, the CDR3 is TGCAGCGTTGAGGCGGGGGCACGGGGCTATGGCTACACCTTC. It is translated as CSVEAGARGYGYTF. V gene TRBV29-1 combines with J gene TRBJ1-2, with D possibly matching TRBD1 (6 bases). CDR1 and CDR2 (germline): SQVTM, ANQGSEA. Trimming took 3 bases from V and 4 from J, leaving 15 bases between them. This CDR3 has 14 residues. Drawing the rest from reference TRBV29-1 and TRBJ1-2, the complete variable domain is SAVISQKPSRDICQRGTSLTIQCQVDSQVTMMFWYRQQPGQSLTLIATANQGSEATYESGFVIDKFPISRPNLTFSTLTVSNMSPEDSSIYLCSVEAGARGYGYTFGSGTRLTVV.

The genes are TRBV12-3 or TRBV12-4 and TRBJ1-2; D not resolved. The CDR3 spans 12 residues. The germline V and J ends were trimmed by 5 bases and 7 bases, with 11 bases remaining between them. CDR3 sequence reads: CASSPVGGGYTF. CDR3 nucleotides: TGTGCCAGCAGTCCCGTGGGAGGTGGCTACACCTTC.

The genes are TRBV5-5 and TRBJ2-7; D gene unclear. CDR1 and CDR2 from the germline V gene are SGHKS and YYEKEE (reference sequence). Trimming shortened V by 0 bases and J by 3 bases, and 10 bases separated the two germline ends. The length of the CDR3 is 14 residues. The CDR3 region has the DNA TGTGCCAGCAGCTTGGCCACGGGTATCTACGAGCAGTACTTC. It yields the protein CASSLATGIYEQYF. The full variable domain, completed using reference TRBV5-5 and TRBJ2-7, is DAGVTQSPTHLIKTRGQQVTLRCSPISGHKSVSWYQQVLGQGPQFIFQYYEKEERGRGNFPDRFSARQFPNYSSELNVNALLLGDSALYLCASSLATGIYEQYFGPGTRLTVT.

This clone was found a few times. The CDR3 DNA sequence: TGTGCCAGTAGTATAGGGCCAGGAAGAGCTTTCTTT. Translation: CASSIGPGRAFF. The chain combines TRBV19 with TRBJ1-1, with no clear D. This CDR3 spans 12 amino acids. Germline CDR1 LNHDA, CDR2 SQIVND (reference sequence). The V and J ends lost 1 base and 10 bases respectively, with 10 bases between them.

The V and J genes are TRBV6-5 and TRBJ1-5; D uncertain. Trimming shortened V by 4 bases and J by 4 bases, and 11 bases separated the two germline ends. Germline V lookup: CDR1 MNHEY, CDR2 SVGAGI. CDR3 length: 14 amino acids. CDR3 bases: TGTGCCAGCAGTTCAGCGGGCGGGAATCAGCCCCAGCATTTT. Its translation: CASSSAGGNQPQHF.

In this sample, this clone turned up once. This specimen includes other DNA sequences encoding the same CDR3. This chain joins TRBV6-5 and TRBJ2-3; 9 bases fit TRBD1. CDR3 size: 15 residues. Unmatched junction bases numbered 7, after V lost 6 bases and J lost 3 bases. Germline CDR1 and CDR2: MNHEY and SVGAGI. This chain's CDR3 is CASRRDRGNTDTQYF. Written as DNA, the CDR3 is TGTGCCAGCAGACGCGACAGGGGGAATACAGATACGCAGTATTTT.

Only one count was recorded for this clone. The genes are TRBV7-8 and TRBJ1-4, with D tentatively TRBD1 (5 bases). Trimming stripped 4 bases from V and 5 bases from J, with 14 bases between. The length of the CDR3 is 15 residues. CDR1 SGHVS and CDR2 FQNEAQ come from the germline V gene. In DNA form, the CDR3 reads TGTGCCAGCAGCTCCGGGGACTTAACAAATGAAAAACTGTTTTTT. Translating gives CASSSGDLTNEKLFF.

The chain carries TRBV7-2 and TRBJ2-7, with D possibly matching TRBD1 (6 bases). This CDR3 region has 15 residues. Germline V gene sequence: CDR1 SGHTA, CDR2 FQGNSA. V was pared by 5 bases and J by 0 bases, with 14 bases between. The CDR3 is CASSQQGLYSYEQYF. The CDR3 nucleotides read TGTGCCAGCAGCCAACAGGGCCTCTACTCCTACGAGCAGTACTTC.

This chain uses TRBV5-4 with TRBJ1-6, with D unresolved. The V gene lost 0 bases and the J gene lost 14 bases, with 12 bases spanning the gap. Germline CDR1 SGHNT, CDR2 YYREEE (reference sequence). This CDR3 comprises 13 residues. The CDR3 region has the DNA TGTGCCAGCAGCTTGGCGGCAGGTCCGACCCTCCACTTT. Its translation: CASSLAAGPTLHF. Together with reference TRBV5-4 and TRBJ1-6, the CDR3 gives the full variable domain: ETGVTQSPTHLIKTRGQQVTLRCSSQSGHNTVSWYQQALGQGPQFIFQYYREEENGRGNFPPRFSGLQFPNYSSELNVNALELDDSALYLCASSLAAGPTLHFGNGTRLTVT.

The V call is TRBV7-9, the J call TRBJ1-1; 8 bases fit TRBD1. The CDR3 contains 14 residues. After removal of 6 bases from V and 7 bases from J, the junction contained 10 bases not matched to a gene. Germline CDR1 SEHNR, CDR2 FQNEAQ (reference sequence). The DNA for the CDR3 is TGTGCCAGCAGGCCTCAGGGGGCGCAGGGTGAAGCTTTCTTT. Its protein product is CASRPQGAQGEAFF.

The chain employs TRBV3-1 (or the pseudogene TRBV3-2) and TRBJ1-4; D is perhaps TRBD1 (5 bases). V was pared by 0 bases and J by 1 base, with 18 bases between. CDR1 is LGHDT and CDR2 is YNNKEL in the germline V gene (reference sequence). The CDR3 is 19 amino acids. The CDR3, as DNA: TGTGCCAGCAGCCAAGAATGGGGCAGGGTTTTAAGAACTAATGAAAAACTGTTTTTT. Its protein product is CASSQEWGRVLRTNEKLFF.

This rearrangement joins TRBV5-1 to TRBJ1-1, with D perhaps TRBD1 (6 bases). Germline CDR1 SGHRS, CDR2 YFSETQ. V shed 4 bases and J shed 6 bases, with 16 bases lying between them. The CDR3 has 14 residues. CDR3 nucleotide sequence: TGCGCCAGCAGCCCTCAAAGGGGGGGGGCTGAAGCTTTCTTT. The encoded protein is CASSPQRGGAEAFF.

The rearrangement joins TRBV27 to TRBJ1-2; D is uncertain. This CDR3 has 16 residues. The V gene lost 2 bases and the J gene lost 0 bases, with 13 bases spanning the gap. Germline V CDR1 and CDR2: MNHEY, SMNVEV (reference sequence). CDR3 in DNA: TGTGCCAGCAGTTTAAGCCATCCCATGGCTAACTATGGCTACACCTTC. It specifies CASSLSHPMANYGYTF.

The chain recombines TRBV7-9 with TRBJ2-1; TRBD1 matches 10 bases. Trimming at V came to 6 bases and at J to 6 bases, leaving 5 bases not matched to a gene. This CDR3 comprises 14 residues. CDR1 is SEHNR and CDR2 is FQNEAQ in the germline V gene (reference sequence). DNA of the CDR3: TGTGCCAGCAGACACCGGACAGGGGGCAATGAGCAGTTCTTC. Its protein product is CASRHRTGGNEQFF.